The present T cell receptor (beta chain) was sequenced within a study of OX40 agonist ivuxolimab in advanced cancers. Whole-study findings and limits: Clones of CD4+ and CD8+ blood T cells grew by week 6 at doses of 0.1 to 3.0 mg/kg. Low normalized T-cell clonal expansion was also seen in some nonresponders.

V was pared by 3 bases and J by 0 bases, with 5 bases of the junction left unmatched. Per germline, CDR1 SEHNR and CDR2 FQNEAQ (reference sequence). The CDR3 sequence is 19 residues long. TCRdb's copy holds only in-frame clones and misses some; the assay was immunoSEQ multiplex PCR. The sample has about 66,000 clones, just over 85% seen once. Remarks on this clone: Antigen unknown.

The sequence was obtained from an adult with an advanced solid tumor such as melanoma, head and neck, liver or kidney cancer. This material consisted of CD4+ or CD8+ T cells sorted from blood, taken in a trial of the OX40 agonist ivuxolimab. This rearrangement joins TRBV7-9 to TRBJ2-1; 16 nucleotides align to TRBD2. The CDR3 protein is CASSFPGLAGGHSYNEQFF. CDR3 in DNA: TGTGCCAGCAGCTTCCCGGGACTAGCGGGGGGGCACTCCTACAATGAGCAGTTCTTC.